The source of this TCR beta chain is a study of shared clonotypes between healthy human individuals (TCRdb year 2020). In the study overall: The cohort included three men and two women between 18 and 49 years of age. Per donor, three plates each were used for CD4 naive and CD4 memory, two for CD8 naive, and one for CD8 memory. To estimate repertoire size and how much clonotype sharing occurs between individuals, the study deeply sequenced the blood TCR repertoires of a handful of healthy adults. To increase sequencing depth and limit assay-specific biases, TCR repertoire library preparation and sequencing were carried out by different laboratories using diverse techniques. Leukapheresis yielded between about 0.94 and 8.9 billion PBMCs per donor. Findings and caveats that apply to the study as a whole: Because the study included only a small number of donors, the genetic and exposure-history diversity represented was limited. Only blood was sampled, and tissue TCR repertoires likely differ from those in blood. Even with the large sequencing depth, rarefaction of the sorted-subset datasets indicated that sequencing was incomplete. Compared with non-shared clonotypes, clonotypes shared by all four sorted-subset donors had higher generation probabilities. Around 5.4% of naive CD4, roughly 3.5% of naive CD8, 2.3% of memory CD4, and around 0.4% of memory CD8 clonotypes were shared across a few donors. Pairwise subsampling indicated that sequencing depth was expected to affect the degree of clonotype sharing among donors. Naive subsets generally had larger estimated clonotype richness than memory subsets.

From the cysteine through the phenylalanine, the CDR3 covers 13 amino acids. Just CDR3 DNA is preserved here, 39 bases in frame from base 1. Trimming at the junction amounts to 7 bases on V and 2 bases on J, and the germline ends lie 13 bases apart. CDR1 and CDR2 are drawn from the germline V gene: SQVTM, ANQGSEA. This clone occurred many times. Its antigen has not been determined. Within one base of it there is no much larger clone, and no base qualities were kept. Using the deep immunoSEQ assay, TCR CDR3 regions were amplified from genomic DNA by multiplex PCR. For each cell subset, the extracted genomic DNA was distributed evenly across all wells of several immunoSEQ 96-well plates, and each plate served as one replicate. For sorted subsets, approximately 190 ng of genomic DNA, equivalent to some 33,000 T cell genomes, went into each replicate PCR. Purified libraries were quantified with a Qubit 3.0 fluorometer, sized on a Bioanalyzer 2100, and re-quantified with the KAPA Library Quantification kit. Each immunoSEQ 96-well plate was sequenced on its own single-read 150-cycle Illumina NextSeq 550 flow cell. The original methods were these. The immunoSEQ output contained only junctional sequences without quality scores, so filtering could not match that applied to full-length reads. To assign V/J genes and CDR3, sequences were annotated against IMGT germline references using PyIR, a Python wrapper for IgBLAST v1.9. Reads were filtered out if the reads had weak V/J assignments (E-value above 1e-6), no CDR3, stop codons, out-of-frame junctions, or ambiguous translated residues. V3J clonotypes were defined as sequences sharing the same inferred V gene, J gene, and CDR3 amino acid sequence. Percentage overlap between repertoires was calculated by dividing the number of shared unique clonotypes by the size of the smaller repertoire. RTK rarefaction, the Chao1 estimator, and Recon v2.1 estimates of unobserved clonotypes were used to assess repertoire richness. Generation probabilities for all TCRbeta clonotypes obtained by the gDNA method from several donors were computed using OLGA. The immuneACCESS repertoire file appears here via TCRdb, limited to in-frame rearrangements. These files lack a portion of the clones; in checked studies, under half of the deficit traces to unresolved V genes, and the cause of the others is not known. V, J and clone size derive from that table, while D and trimming were established from the DNA sequence. In all, the sample holds under 1,100,000 clones, and around 76% of those were seen once. The top ten hold approximately 1.3% of the sample.

Donors were healthy HIV-negative adults with no recently reported acute infections or vaccinations. Every donor was a Caucasian adult living in Nashville, Tennessee, USA. CD4+ T cells were enriched by magnetic negative selection, after which naive cells were positively selected on CD45RA and the negative fraction was taken as the memory subset. Blood was obtained by leukapheresis, after which PBMCs were separated by Ficoll-Histopaque density gradient centrifugation and cryopreserved in liquid nitrogen vapor phase. Purity and quantity of every magnetically sorted T cell population were checked by analytical flow cytometry. Each sorted fraction had its genomic DNA isolated and then quantified by UV absorbance on a Nanodrop 2000c.

This clonotype originated in a man between 18 and 35 years old in good health. Material for sequencing was memory CD4+ T cells sorted from blood. The cell subset or site label corresponds to: CD45RA-negative fraction. The receptor chain draws on TRBV29-1 and TRBJ2-3, with the D gene too uncertain to name. The CDR3 loop reads CSALLVFTDTQYF. The nucleotide sequence reads as follows: TGCAGCGCGCTTCTAGTCTTCACAGATACGCAGTATTTT.